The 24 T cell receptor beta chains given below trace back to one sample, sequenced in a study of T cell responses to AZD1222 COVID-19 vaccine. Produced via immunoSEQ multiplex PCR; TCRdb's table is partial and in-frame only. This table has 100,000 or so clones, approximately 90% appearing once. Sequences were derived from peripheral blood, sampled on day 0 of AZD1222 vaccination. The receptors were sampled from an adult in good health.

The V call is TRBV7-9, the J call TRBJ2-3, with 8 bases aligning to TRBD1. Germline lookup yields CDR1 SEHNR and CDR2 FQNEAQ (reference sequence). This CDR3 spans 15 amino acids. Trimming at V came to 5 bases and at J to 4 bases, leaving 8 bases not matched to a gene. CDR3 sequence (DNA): TGTGCCAGCAGCCGGACCTCAGGGGGCGCAGATACGCAGTATTTT. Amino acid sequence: CASSRTSGGADTQYF.

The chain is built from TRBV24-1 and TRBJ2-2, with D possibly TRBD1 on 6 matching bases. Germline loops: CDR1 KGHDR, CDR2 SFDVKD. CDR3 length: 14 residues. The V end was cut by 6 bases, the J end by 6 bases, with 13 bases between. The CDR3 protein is CATSFSRQAGELFF. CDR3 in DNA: TGTGCCACCAGTTTCTCGAGACAGGCCGGGGAGCTGTTTTTT.

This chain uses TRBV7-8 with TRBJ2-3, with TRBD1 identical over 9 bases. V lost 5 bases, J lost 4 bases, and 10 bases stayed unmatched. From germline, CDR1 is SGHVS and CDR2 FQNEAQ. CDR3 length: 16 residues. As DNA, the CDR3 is TGTGCCAGCAGCCCCTGGACAGGGGTTCTCCCAGATACGCAGTATTTT. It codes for CASSPWTGVLPDTQYF.

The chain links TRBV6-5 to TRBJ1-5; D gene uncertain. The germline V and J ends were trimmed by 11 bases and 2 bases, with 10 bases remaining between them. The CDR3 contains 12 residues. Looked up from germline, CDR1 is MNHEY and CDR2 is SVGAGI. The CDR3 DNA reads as TGTGCCGTCAGGTCTGGCAATCAGCCCCAGCATTTT. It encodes CAVRSGNQPQHF.

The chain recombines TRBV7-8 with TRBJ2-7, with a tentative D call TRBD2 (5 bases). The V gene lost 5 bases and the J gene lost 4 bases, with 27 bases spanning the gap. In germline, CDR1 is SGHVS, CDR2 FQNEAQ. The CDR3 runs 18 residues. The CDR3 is CASSPARRGYGNGYEQYF. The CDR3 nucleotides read TGTGCCAGCAGCCCCGCGCGTCGAGGGTATGGTAACGGTTACGAGCAGTACTTC. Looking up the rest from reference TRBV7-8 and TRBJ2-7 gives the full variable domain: GAGVSQSPRYKVAKRGQDVALRCDPISGHVSLFWYQQALGQGPEFLTYFQNEAQLDKSGLPSDRFFAERPEGSVSTLKIQRTQQEDSAVYLCASSPARRGYGNGYEQYFGPGTRLTVT.

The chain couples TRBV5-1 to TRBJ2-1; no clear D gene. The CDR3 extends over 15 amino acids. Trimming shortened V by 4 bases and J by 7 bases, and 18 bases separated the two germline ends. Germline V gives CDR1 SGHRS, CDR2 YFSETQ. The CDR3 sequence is CASSPTPEPLNEQFF. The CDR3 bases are TGCGCCAGCAGCCCGACACCCGAGCCGCTGAATGAGCAGTTCTTC.

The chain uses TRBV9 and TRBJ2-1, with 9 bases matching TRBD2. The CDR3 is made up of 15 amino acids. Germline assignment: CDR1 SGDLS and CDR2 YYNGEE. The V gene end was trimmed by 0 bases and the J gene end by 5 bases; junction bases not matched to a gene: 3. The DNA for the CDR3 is TGTGCCAGCAGCGTAGATTTAGCGGGGGACAATGAGCAGTTCTTC. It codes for CASSVDLAGDNEQFF. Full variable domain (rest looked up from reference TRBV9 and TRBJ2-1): DSGVTQTPKHLITATGQRVTLRCSPRSGDLSVYWYQQSLDQGLQFLIQYYNGEERAKGNILERFSAQQFPDLHSELNLSSLELGDSALYFCASSVDLAGDNEQFFGPGTRLTVL.

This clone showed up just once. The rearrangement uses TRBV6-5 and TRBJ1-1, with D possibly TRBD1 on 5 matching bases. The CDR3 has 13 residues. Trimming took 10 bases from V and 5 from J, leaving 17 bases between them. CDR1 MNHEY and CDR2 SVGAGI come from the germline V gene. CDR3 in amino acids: CATLRRGWTEAFF. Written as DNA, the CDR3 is TGTGCCACTCTCAGGAGGGGTTGGACTGAAGCTTTCTTT.

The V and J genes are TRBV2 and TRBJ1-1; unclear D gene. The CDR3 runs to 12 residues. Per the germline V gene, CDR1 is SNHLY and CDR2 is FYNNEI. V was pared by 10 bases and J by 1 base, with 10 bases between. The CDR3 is CANQPTNTEAFF. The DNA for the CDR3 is TGTGCCAACCAACCAACGAACACTGAAGCTTTCTTT.

DNA of the CDR3: TGTGCCAGCAGCTCAATACCCGGGACAGGGAATCAGCCCCAGCATTTT. Encoded protein: CASSSIPGTGNQPQHF. J is TRBJ1-5 and V is TRBV11-2; 9 bases are a match to TRBD1. The CDR3 has 16 amino acids. V dropped 4 bases and J dropped 4; count of bases not matched to a gene: 8. Germline V CDR1 and CDR2: SGHAT, FQNNGV.

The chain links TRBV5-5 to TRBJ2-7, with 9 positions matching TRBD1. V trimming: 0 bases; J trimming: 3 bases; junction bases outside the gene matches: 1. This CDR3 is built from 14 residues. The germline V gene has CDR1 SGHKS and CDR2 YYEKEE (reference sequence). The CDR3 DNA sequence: TGTGCCAGCAGCTTGGGGGGACAGGGCTACGAGCAGTACTTC. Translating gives CASSLGGQGYEQYF.

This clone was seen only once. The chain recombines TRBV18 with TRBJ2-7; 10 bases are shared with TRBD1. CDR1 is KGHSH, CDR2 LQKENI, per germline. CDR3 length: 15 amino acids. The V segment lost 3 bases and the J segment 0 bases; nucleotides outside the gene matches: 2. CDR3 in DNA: TGTGCCAGCTCACCCCGGACAGGGGGCTCCTACGAGCAGTACTTC. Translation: CASSPRTGGSYEQYF.

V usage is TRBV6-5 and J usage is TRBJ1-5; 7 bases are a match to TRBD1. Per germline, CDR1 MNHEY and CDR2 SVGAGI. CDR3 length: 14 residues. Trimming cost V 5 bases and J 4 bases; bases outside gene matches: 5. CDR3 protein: CASSLWDSNQPQHF. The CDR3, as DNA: TGTGCCAGCAGTCTCTGGGACAGTAATCAGCCCCAGCATTTT.

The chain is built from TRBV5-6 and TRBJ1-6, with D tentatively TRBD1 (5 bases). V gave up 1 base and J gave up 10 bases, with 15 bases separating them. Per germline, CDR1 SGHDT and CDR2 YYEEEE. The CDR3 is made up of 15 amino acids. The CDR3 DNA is TGTGCCAGCAGCTTGATTGGGGCAGGATCATCACCCCTCCACTTT. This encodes CASSLIGAGSSPLHF.

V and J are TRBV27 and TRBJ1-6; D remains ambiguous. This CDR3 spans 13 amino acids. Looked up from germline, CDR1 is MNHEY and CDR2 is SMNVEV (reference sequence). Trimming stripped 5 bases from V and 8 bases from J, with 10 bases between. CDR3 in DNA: TGTGCCAGCAGTCCCCGGACCCATTCACCCCTCCACTTT. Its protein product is CASSPRTHSPLHF.

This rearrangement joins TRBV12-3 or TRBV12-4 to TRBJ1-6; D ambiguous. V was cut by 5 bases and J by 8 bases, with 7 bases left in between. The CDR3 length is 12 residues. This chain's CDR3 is CASSAGDSPLHF. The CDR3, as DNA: TGTGCCAGCAGTGCCGGGGATTCACCCCTCCACTTT.

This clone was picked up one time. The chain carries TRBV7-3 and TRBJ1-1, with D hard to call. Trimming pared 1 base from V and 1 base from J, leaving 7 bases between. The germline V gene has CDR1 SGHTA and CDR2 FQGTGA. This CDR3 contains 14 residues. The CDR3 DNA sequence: TGTGCCAGCAGCTTAAGTGGGGAGAACACTGAAGCTTTCTTT. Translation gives CASSLSGENTEAFF.

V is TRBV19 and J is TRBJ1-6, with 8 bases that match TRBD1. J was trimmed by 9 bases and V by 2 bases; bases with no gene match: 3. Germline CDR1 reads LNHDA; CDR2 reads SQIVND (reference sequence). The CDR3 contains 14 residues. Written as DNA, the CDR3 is TGTGCCAGTAGTATATCAGGGGGCAGTTCACCCCTCCACTTT. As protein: CASSISGGSSPLHF.

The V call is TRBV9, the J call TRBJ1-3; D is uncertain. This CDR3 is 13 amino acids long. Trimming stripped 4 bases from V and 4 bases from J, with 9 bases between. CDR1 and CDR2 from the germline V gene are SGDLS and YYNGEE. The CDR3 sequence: CASSPPGGNTIYF. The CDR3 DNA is TGTGCCAGCAGCCCCCCGGGGGGAAACACCATATATTTT.

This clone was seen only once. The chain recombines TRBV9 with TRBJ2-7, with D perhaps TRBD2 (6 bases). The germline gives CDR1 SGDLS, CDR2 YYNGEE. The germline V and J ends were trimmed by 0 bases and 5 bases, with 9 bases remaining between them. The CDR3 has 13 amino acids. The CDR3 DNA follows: TGTGCCAGCAGCGTAGTCGGGACTGACGAGCAGTACTTC. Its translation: CASSVVGTDEQYF.

CDR3 in amino acids: CASSGPKDSYNEQFF. CDR3 nucleotide sequence: TGTGCCAGCAGCGGACCGAAAGACTCCTACAATGAGCAGTTCTTC. This chain connects TRBV27 to TRBJ2-1; D is unclear. Trimming stripped 6 bases from V and 0 bases from J, with 12 bases between. The CDR3 is made up of 15 amino acids. Germline CDR1 MNHEY, CDR2 SMNVEV (reference sequence).

CDR3 sequence (DNA): TGCGCCAGCAGCCAAGAGACAGCACTAGAGACCCAGTACTTC. This gives the protein CASSQETALETQYF. The rearrangement links TRBV4-1 to TRBJ2-5; D possibly corresponds to TRBD1 (5 bases). Germline V gives CDR1 MGHRA, CDR2 YSYEKL. V was cut by 0 bases and J by 4 bases, with 9 bases left in between. This CDR3 comprises 14 residues.

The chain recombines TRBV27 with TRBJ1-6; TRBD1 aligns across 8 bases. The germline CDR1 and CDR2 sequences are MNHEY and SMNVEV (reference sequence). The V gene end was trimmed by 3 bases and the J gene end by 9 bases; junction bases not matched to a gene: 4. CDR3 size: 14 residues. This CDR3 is CASSFPGGFSPLHF. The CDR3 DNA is TGTGCCAGCAGTTTTCCAGGGGGCTTTTCACCCCTCCACTTT.

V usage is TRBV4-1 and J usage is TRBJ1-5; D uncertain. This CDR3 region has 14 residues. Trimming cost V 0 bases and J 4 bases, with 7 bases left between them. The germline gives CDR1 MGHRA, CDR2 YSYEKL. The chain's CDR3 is CASSQDRSNQPQHF. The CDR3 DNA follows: TGCGCCAGCAGCCAAGACAGAAGTAATCAGCCCCAGCATTTT.